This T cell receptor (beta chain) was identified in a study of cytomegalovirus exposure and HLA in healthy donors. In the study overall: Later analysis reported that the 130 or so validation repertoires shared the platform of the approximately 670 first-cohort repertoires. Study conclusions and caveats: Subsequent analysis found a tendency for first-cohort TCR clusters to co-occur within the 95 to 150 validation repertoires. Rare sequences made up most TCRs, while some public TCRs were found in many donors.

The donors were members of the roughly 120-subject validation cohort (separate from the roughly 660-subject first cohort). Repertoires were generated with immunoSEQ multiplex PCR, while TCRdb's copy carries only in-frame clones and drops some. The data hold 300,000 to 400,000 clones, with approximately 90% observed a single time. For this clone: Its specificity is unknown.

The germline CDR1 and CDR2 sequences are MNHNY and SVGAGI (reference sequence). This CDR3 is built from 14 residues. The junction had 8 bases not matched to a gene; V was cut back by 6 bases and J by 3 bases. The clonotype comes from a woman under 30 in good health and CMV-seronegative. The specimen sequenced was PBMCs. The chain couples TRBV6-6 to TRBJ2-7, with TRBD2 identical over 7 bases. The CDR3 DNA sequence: TGTGCCAGCAGCCCCCACGGGGAGGGCTACGAGCAGTACTTC. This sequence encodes CASSPHGEGYEQYF.